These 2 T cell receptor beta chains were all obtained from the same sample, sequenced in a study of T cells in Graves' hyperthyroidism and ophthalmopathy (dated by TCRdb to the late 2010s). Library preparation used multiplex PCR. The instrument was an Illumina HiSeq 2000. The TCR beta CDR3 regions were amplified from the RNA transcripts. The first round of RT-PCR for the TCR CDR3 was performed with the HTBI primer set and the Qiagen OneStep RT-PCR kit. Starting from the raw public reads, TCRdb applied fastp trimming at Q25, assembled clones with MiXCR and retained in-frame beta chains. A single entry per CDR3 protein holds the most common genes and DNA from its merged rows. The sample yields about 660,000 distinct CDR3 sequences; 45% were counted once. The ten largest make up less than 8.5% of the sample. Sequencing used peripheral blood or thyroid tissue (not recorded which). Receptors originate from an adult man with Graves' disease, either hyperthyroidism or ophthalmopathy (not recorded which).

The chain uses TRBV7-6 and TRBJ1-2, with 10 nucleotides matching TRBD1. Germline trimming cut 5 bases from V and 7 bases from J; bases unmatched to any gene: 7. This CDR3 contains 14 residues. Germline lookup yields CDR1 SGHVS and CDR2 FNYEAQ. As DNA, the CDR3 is TGTGCCAGCAGCATCGGGACAGGGGTAACTGGCTACACCTTC. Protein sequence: CASSIGTGVTGYTF. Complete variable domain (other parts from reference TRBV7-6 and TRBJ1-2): GAGVSQSPRYKVTKRGQDVALRCDPISGHVSLYWYRQALGQGPEFLTYFNYEAQQDKSGLPNDRFSAERPEGSISTLTIQRTEQRDSAMYRCASSIGTGVTGYTFGSGTRLTVV.

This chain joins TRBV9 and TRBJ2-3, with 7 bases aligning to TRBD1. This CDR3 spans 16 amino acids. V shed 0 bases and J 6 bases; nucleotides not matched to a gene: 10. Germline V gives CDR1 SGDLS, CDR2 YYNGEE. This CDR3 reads CASSVAAGQAGDTQYF. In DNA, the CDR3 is TGTGCCAGCAGCGTAGCAGCCGGACAGGCAGGCGATACGCAGTATTTT.